Below, one TCR beta chain is given with its context. These data are taken from a study of OX40 agonist ivuxolimab in advanced cancers. Assay used: immunoSEQ multiplex PCR; TCRdb lists only in-frame clones, some missing. The table records about 86,000 clones, about 90% of them present only once. Trimming took 4 bases from V and 7 from J; bases not matched to a gene: 4. CDR1 is MNHEY and CDR2 is SMNVEV in the germline V gene (reference sequence). This CDR3 contains 12 residues. The receptor was isolated from an adult with an advanced solid tumor such as melanoma, head and neck, liver or kidney cancer. This sample comprised CD4+ or CD8+ T cells sorted from blood, obtained in a trial of the OX40 agonist ivuxolimab. V is TRBV27 and J is TRBJ2-7; 7 nucleotides align to TRBD1. The CDR3 here is CASSSTGVEQYF. The DNA of the CDR3 is TGTGCCAGCAGTTCCACAGGGGTGGAGCAGTACTTC.